The 17 T cell receptor beta chains listed next were all sequenced from one sample in a study of blood T cell repertoires in COVID-19. Assay used: immunoSEQ multiplex PCR; TCRdb lists only in-frame clones, some missing. The sample lists 120,000 or so clones, about 87% seen once, with about 2% in the top ten. The specimen was peripheral blood. The origin of the receptors is a woman aged 50 to 65 with acute or convalescent COVID-19.

This chain links TRBV25-1 with TRBJ2-4; TRBD1 might be the D (5 bases). From germline, CDR1 is MGHDK and CDR2 SYGVNS. V lost 6 bases and J lost 1, with 13 bases in between. The CDR3 loop spans 15 amino acids. CDR3 sequence: CASSTPGNAKNIQYF. CDR3 in DNA: TGTGCCAGCAGCACCCCAGGGAACGCCAAAAACATTCAGTACTTC.

The chain employs TRBV11-3 and TRBJ1-1; the D is unclear. This CDR3 spans 13 amino acids. Germline CDR1 and CDR2: SGHNT and YENEEA. Trimming stripped 2 bases from V and 0 bases from J, with 4 bases between. The CDR3 coding sequence is TGTGCCAGCAGCTTATCCATGAACACTGAAGCTTTCTTT. This sequence encodes CASSLSMNTEAFF.

The chain employs TRBV6-5 and TRBJ1-1; D remains ambiguous. Looked up from germline, CDR1 is MNHEY and CDR2 is SVGAGI. CDR3 length: 15 residues. Trimming took off 4 bases at V and 0 bases at J, with 12 bases between the two ends. The CDR3 sequence: CASSFNREMNTEAFF. In DNA, the CDR3 is TGTGCCAGCAGTTTCAACAGAGAAATGAACACTGAAGCTTTCTTT.

The sample holds a few counts of this clone. The chain employs TRBV29-1 and TRBJ1-5; a possible D gene is TRBD1 (6 bases). Germline V gives CDR1 SQVTM, CDR2 ANQGSEA. The V and J ends lost 0 bases and 6 bases respectively, with 9 bases between them. This CDR3 has 13 residues. CDR3 residues: CSVEEGGGQPQHF. CDR3 coding DNA: TGCAGCGTTGAAGAGGGAGGGGGTCAGCCCCAGCATTTT.

J is TRBJ1-2 and V is TRBV7-6; D is perhaps TRBD1 (5 bases). Germline values: CDR1 SGHVS, CDR2 FNYEAQ. This CDR3 has 13 residues. The V gene lost 5 bases and the J gene lost 3 bases, with 10 bases spanning the gap. CDR3 bases: TGTGCCAGCAGCCTAGACAGTTACTATGGCTACACCTTC. Protein product: CASSLDSYYGYTF.

The CDR3 DNA reads TGTGCCACCAGCAGACAAAAGAGGCAGCCCCAGCATTTT. This gives the protein CATSRQKRQPQHF. This chain uses TRBV15 with TRBJ1-5, with D unresolved. The V gene's germline CDR1 is LNHNV and CDR2 YYDKDF (reference sequence). V lost 2 bases to trimming and J lost 7 bases, with 9 bases between them. This CDR3 comprises 13 residues.

The chain uses TRBV19 and TRBJ1-3; the D gene is possibly TRBD1 (5 bases). The CDR3 runs to 14 residues. Germline loops: CDR1 LNHDA, CDR2 SQIVND (reference sequence). V was clipped by 5 bases and J by 0 bases, with 8 bases between them. The CDR3 coding sequence is TGTGCCAGTAGTCGACAGATCTCTGGAAACACCATATATTTT. It encodes CASSRQISGNTIYF.

This rearrangement joins TRBV20-1 to TRBJ1-2; 9 bases are a match to TRBD1. CDR3 length: 15 amino acids. Germline CDR1 and CDR2: DFQATT and SNEGSKA (reference sequence). V shed 3 bases, J shed 2 bases, and the junction held 7 bases outside the gene matches. CDR3 bases: TGCAGTGCTAGTAACGCACAGGGGGCAAACTATGGCTACACCTTC. Translated, it gives CSASNAQGANYGYTF.

The genes are TRBV19 and TRBJ1-2; no firm D call. This CDR3 is 13 amino acids long. Trimming stripped 3 bases from V and 5 bases from J, with 10 bases between. In germline, CDR1 is LNHDA, CDR2 SQIVND (reference sequence). Here the CDR3 reads CASSMGDTYGYTF. Written as DNA, the CDR3 is TGTGCCAGTAGTATGGGAGACACGTATGGCTACACCTTC.

The chain employs TRBV9 and TRBJ2-3; 10 nucleotides align to TRBD2. The CDR3 runs to 17 residues. From germline, CDR1 is SGDLS and CDR2 YYNGEE. V lost 0 bases to trimming and J lost 5 bases; unmatched junction nucleotides: 9. CDR3 in DNA: TGTGCCAGCAGCGTAGGCCTAGCGGGAGTTAAAGGAGATACGCAGTATTTT. It translates to CASSVGLAGVKGDTQYF.

This sequence joins TRBV9 and TRBJ2-3; 11 bases map to TRBD2. J gave up 7 bases and V 4 bases, and 8 bases lay outside the gene matches. Per germline, CDR1 SGDLS and CDR2 YYNGEE. This CDR3 has 15 residues. CDR3 in DNA: TGTGCCAGCAGCCCCTCTAGCGGGGGGCCCCATACGCAGTATTTT. Residues: CASSPSSGGPHTQYF.

The J gene is TRBJ1-1, the V gene TRBV29-1; 9 bases are a match to TRBD1. CDR1 and CDR2 from the germline V gene are SQVTM and ANQGSEA. The CDR3 totals 14 residues. Trimming removed 4 bases from V and 4 bases from J; junction bases left unmatched: 7. CDR3 region: CSVVTGGRGTEAFF. The CDR3 region has the DNA TGCAGCGTTGTGACAGGGGGTAGAGGCACTGAAGCTTTCTTT.

This rearrangement joins TRBV5-4 to TRBJ2-1; possibly TRBD2 for D (6 bases). The V end lost 3 bases, the J end lost 4 bases, and 17 bases lay between the germline ends. The CDR3 consists of 16 residues. CDR1 is SGHNT, CDR2 YYREEE, per germline (reference sequence). The CDR3 loop is CASSSNGGRAYNEQFF. The CDR3 DNA reads TGTGCCAGCAGCTCCAACGGGGGTAGGGCGTACAATGAGCAGTTCTTC.

This chain joins TRBV12-3 or TRBV12-4 and TRBJ2-7, with D perhaps TRBD2 (6 bases). This CDR3 comprises 11 residues. The V gene lost 4 bases and the J gene lost 5 bases, with 6 bases spanning the gap. CDR3 bases: TGTGCCAGCAGTTCGGGGGACGAGCAGTACTTC. It specifies CASSSGDEQYF.

The chain uses TRBV7-9 and TRBJ1-2, with 8 bases fitting TRBD1. J gave up 6 bases and V 5 bases, and 5 bases lay outside the gene matches. Germline values: CDR1 SEHNR, CDR2 FQNEAQ (reference sequence). This CDR3 is built from 13 residues. The CDR3 region is CASSPGQGDGYTF. The CDR3 DNA sequence: TGTGCCAGCAGCCCCGGACAGGGCGATGGCTACACCTTC.

The V gene is TRBV7-6, the J gene TRBJ1-1, with TRBD1 matching 8 bases. The CDR3 has 14 amino acids. Germline-derived CDR1 and CDR2 are SGHVS and FNYEAQ. Trimming at V came to 6 bases and at J to 5 bases, leaving 8 bases not matched to a gene. The CDR3 sequence: CASSSDRGGTEAFF. The DNA for the CDR3 is TGTGCCAGCAGTTCCGACAGGGGAGGGACTGAAGCTTTCTTT.

The chain recombines TRBV12-3 or TRBV12-4 with TRBJ2-2; 7 bases are a match to TRBD1. Trimming removed 6 bases from V and 7 bases from J; junction bases left unmatched: 5. CDR3 length: 13 amino acids. The CDR3 DNA is TGTGCCAGCAGCTCCGGGACAGACGGGGAGCTGTTTTTT. Translating it yields CASSSGTDGELFF.